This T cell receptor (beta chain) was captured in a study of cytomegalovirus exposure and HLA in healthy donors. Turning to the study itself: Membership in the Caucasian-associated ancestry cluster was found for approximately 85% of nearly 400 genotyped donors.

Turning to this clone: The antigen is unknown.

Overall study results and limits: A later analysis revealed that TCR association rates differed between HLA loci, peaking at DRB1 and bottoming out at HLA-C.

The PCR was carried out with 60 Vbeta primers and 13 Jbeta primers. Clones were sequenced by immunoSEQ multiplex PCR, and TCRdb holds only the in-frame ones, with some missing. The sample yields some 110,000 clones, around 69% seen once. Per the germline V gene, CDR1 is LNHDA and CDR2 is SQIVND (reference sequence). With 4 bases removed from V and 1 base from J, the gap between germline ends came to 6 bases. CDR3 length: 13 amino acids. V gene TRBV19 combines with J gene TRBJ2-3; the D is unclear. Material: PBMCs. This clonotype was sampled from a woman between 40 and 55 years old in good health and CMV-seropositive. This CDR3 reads CASSNRRTDTQYF. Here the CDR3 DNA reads TGTGCCAGTAGTAACAGACGCACAGATACGCAGTATTTT. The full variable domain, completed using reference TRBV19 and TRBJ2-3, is DGGITQSPKYLFRKEGQNVTLSCEQNLNHDAMYWYRQDPGQGLRLIYYSQIVNDFQKGDIAEGYSVSREKKESFPLTVTSAQKNPTAFYLCASSNRRTDTQYFGPGTRLTVL.